A selection of T cell receptor beta chains follows, all from one sample in a study of cytomegalovirus exposure and HLA in healthy donors. Assay: immunoSEQ multiplex PCR; the TCRdb copy retains only in-frame clones and omits some. The table records over 55,000 clones, 70% of them present only once. The sequencing input was PBMCs. Every receptor here comes from a woman between 45 and 60 years old in good health and CMV-seropositive. CDR3s include the opening cysteine and the closing phenylalanine or tryptophan. The D gene is left open where the match is weak. Size tells how often a clone was seen (once, few, many) or the class of an expanded clone, and some rows leave it out.

NA	TRBV10-1	NA	TRBJ2-1	TGCGCCAGCAGTGTGGGAGGAAAAAACAATGAGCAGTTCTTC	CASSVGGKNNEQFF
NA	TRBV27	TRBD1	TRBJ2-7	TGTGCCAGCAGTTTATCAAGACAGGGCGGCGAGCAGTACTTC	CASSLSRQGGEQYF
NA	TRBV10-2	TRBD2	TRBJ2-5	TGCGCCAGCAGCCTTCAACTAGCGGGGGGGCTTGAGACCCAGTACTTC	CASSLQLAGGLETQYF
NA	TRBV2	TRBD1	TRBJ1-4	TGTGCCAGCAGTGTAGGGGTGACAGGGTTTGGCGAAAAACTGTTTTTT	CASSVGVTGFGEKLFF
NA	TRBV7-3	NA	TRBJ2-1	TGTGCCAGCAGCCCCCCCGGCGGACACTCCTACAATGAGCAGTTCTTC	CASSPPGGHSYNEQFF
NA	TRBV5-1	NA	TRBJ2-6	TGCGCCAGCAGCCTGACAGAGTCTGGGGCCAACGTCCTGACTTTC	CASSLTESGANVLTF
NA	TRBV5-4	TRBD1	TRBJ1-1	TGTGCCAGCCCCCCGGCCGGGACAGGGGGCGTTTGGGGTCGGTCGACTGAAGCTTTCTTT	CASPPAGTGGVWGRSTEAFF
NA	TRBV9	NA	TRBJ1-4	TGTGCCAGCAGCGTAGGGCAGGCGAATGAAAAACTGTTTTTT	CASSVGQANEKLFF
NA	TRBV2	TRBD2	TRBJ2-5	TGTGCCAGCAGTAGCGGGGGGGGAGAGACCCAGTACTTC	CASSSGGGETQYF
NA	TRBV9	NA	TRBJ2-2	TGTGCCAGCAGCGCCAACCTAGGGGGCACCGGGGAGCTGTTTTTT	CASSANLGGTGELFF
NA	TRBV29-1	NA	TRBJ2-3	TGCAGCGTTGGGGGCAGGTTAGGGACAGATACGCAGTATTTT	CSVGGRLGTDTQYF
NA	TRBV19	TRBD1	TRBJ2-2	TGTGCCAGTAGTCTCCCCAGGGGGCCAACCGCGAACACCGGGGAGCTGTTTTTT	CASSLPRGPTANTGELFF
NA	TRBV5-1	TRBD2	TRBJ2-7	TGCGCCAGCAGTCGTCTAGCGGGCTACGAGCAGTACTTC	CASSRLAGYEQYF
many	TRBV4-1	TRBD1	TRBJ1-2	TGCGCCAGCAGCCAAGAACCGGGACAGGGGTACTATGGCTACACCTTC	CASSQEPGQGYYGYTF
once	TRBV7-2	TRBD2	TRBJ2-1	TGTGCCAGCAGCATGGGACTAGCGGGTAATGAGCAGTTCTTC	CASSMGLAGNEQFF
NA	TRBV5-1	TRBD2	TRBJ2-7	TGCGCCAGCAGAATCCGGGAGGCCGGGTACGAGCAGTACTTC	CASRIREAGYEQYF
NA	TRBV30	TRBD1	TRBJ1-2	TGTGCCTGGAGTGTACCAGGACAGGGTAACTATGGCTACACCTTC	CAWSVPGQGNYGYTF
NA	TRBV6-5	NA	TRBJ2-7	TGTGCCAGCAGCCCCGATAGCTCCTACGAGCAGTACTTC	CASSPDSSYEQYF
NA	TRBV7-2	TRBD2	TRBJ2-1	TGTGCCAGCAGCTTCCTAGCGGGTGGGCCCGGCGTGGAGCAGTTCTTC	CASSFLAGGPGVEQFF
NA	TRBV10-3	NA	TRBJ1-4	TGTGCCATCAGTGACGGCAGGGGTAATGAAAAACTGTTTTTT	CAISDGRGNEKLFF
NA	TRBV6-5	NA	TRBJ1-1	TGTGCCAGCAGCTGGGACGCCGGGAGGACTGAAGCTTTCTTT	CASSWDAGRTEAFF
few	TRBV10-3	TRBD1	TRBJ1-2	TGTGCCTCAAAACGGGACAGCTTTAACTATGGCTACACCTTC	CASKRDSFNYGYTF
few	TRBV7-2	NA	TRBJ1-2	TGTGCCAGCAGCCCGAACTCCCTAACTAAAGGCTACACCTTC	CASSPNSLTKGYTF
NA	TRBV4-3	TRBD2	TRBJ2-5	TGCGCCAGCAGCCAATGGGGTAGCGGGTCCTCACAAGAGACCCAGTACTTC	CASSQWGSGSSQETQYF
NA	TRBV2	TRBD1	TRBJ2-4	TGTGCCAGCAGAGAAGGGGGCTGGGACATTCAGTACTTC	CASREGGWDIQYF
NA	TRBV13	TRBD2	TRBJ2-2	TGTGCCAGCAGCCAACTGCCAGGCGGGGGTCCCGGGGAGCTGTTTTTT	CASSQLPGGGPGELFF
NA	TRBV4-1	TRBD2	TRBJ2-7	TGCGCCAGCAGCCAAACTAGCGGTAATCCCTCCTACGAGCAGTACTTC	CASSQTSGNPSYEQYF
NA	TRBV28	NA	TRBJ2-1	TGTGCCAGCAGGAAGGAGGGGTATTGGAATGAGCAGTTCTTC	CASRKEGYWNEQFF
NA	TRBV15	NA	TRBJ1-4	TGTGCCACCAGCAGAATTAAAGACACCTATAATGAAAAACTGTTTTTT	CATSRIKDTYNEKLFF
NA	TRBV21-1	NA	TRBJ2-2	TGTGCCAGCAGGGCGGGGGAAGGCCCCGGGGAGCTGTTTTTT	CASRAGEGPGELFF
NA	TRBV5-4	NA	TRBJ2-1	TGTGCCAGCAGCTTGACGACTGCCGTCGATGAGCAGTTCTTC	CASSLTTAVDEQFF
NA	TRBV11-2	TRBD2	TRBJ2-7	TGTGCCAGCACCCCCCTAAGCGGGGTTATCCACGAGCAGTACTTC	CASTPLSGVIHEQYF
NA	TRBV21-1	NA	TRBJ1-2	TGTGCCAGCAGCCCAGTATGTGGGGACAGGGAGATTGAGATCTATGGCTACACCTTC	CASSPVCGDREIEIYGYTF
medium-sized	TRBV11-1	NA	TRBJ2-7	TGTGCCAGCAGCTTAGCCCGGGGGACCCTAGGGACCTACGAGCAGTACTTC	CASSLARGTLGTYEQYF
few	TRBV4-1	NA	TRBJ1-2	TGCGCCAGCAGCCAAGAAATGGGCACCTACACCTTC	CASSQEMGTYTF
NA	TRBV5-4	NA	TRBJ2-7	TGTGCCAGCAGCGGACAGATTGACTACGAGCAGTACTTC	CASSGQIDYEQYF
NA	TRBV5-1	NA	TRBJ2-7	TGCGCCAGCAGCCTGGTGGACACAACCTACGAGCAGTACTTC	CASSLVDTTYEQYF
NA	TRBV18	TRBD2	TRBJ2-5	TGTGCCAGCTCAGCTTCTAGCGGGGGTGAGACCCAGTACTTC	CASSASSGGETQYF
NA	TRBV11-2	NA	TRBJ2-2	TGTGCCAGCAGCTTAGGACAGGCCAACACCGGGGAGCTGTTTTTT	CASSLGQANTGELFF
NA	TRBV5-1	NA	TRBJ1-2	TGCGCCAGCAGCTTGACAGGCTCTCAGGAGGGCTACACCTTC	CASSLTGSQEGYTF
few	TRBV27	NA	TRBJ2-7	TGTGCCAGCAGCCTAATGCCCGGACTCGAGTACGAGCAGTACTTC	CASSLMPGLEYEQYF
NA	TRBV15	TRBD1	TRBJ1-1	TGTGCCACCAGCAGGGACGGGACAGCCGAAGCTTTCTTT	CATSRDGTAEAFF
NA	TRBV9	NA	TRBJ2-1	TGTGCCAGCAACCACCCTGGGGGGAATGAGCAGTTCTTC	CASNHPGGNEQFF
NA	TRBV6-4	NA	TRBJ2-1	TGTGCCAGCAGTCCGGCAGGGTTGCACAATGAGCAGTTCTTC	CASSPAGLHNEQFF
NA	TRBV30	NA	TRBJ1-4	TGTGCCTGGGGAACAGGCCTTGGAGAAAAACTGTTTTTT	CAWGTGLGEKLFF
few	TRBV30	NA	TRBJ1-1	TGTGCCTGGAACGAGGTGGGGATTAGGAGGAGGGCTTTCTTT	CAWNEVGIRRRAFF